Following are 28 T cell receptor beta chains from one sample sequenced in a study of blood T cell repertoires in COVID-19. Using immunoSEQ multiplex PCR, the repertoire was profiled, and TCRdb retains in-frame clones only, with some absent. The sample contains 360,000 or so clones, around 87% of which appear only once. The sequencing sample was made of peripheral blood. The receptors were gathered from a man between 18 and 35 years old with active or convalescent COVID-19.

The V call is TRBV18, the J call TRBJ2-2; TRBD2 matches 10 bases. Germline CDR1 and CDR2: KGHSH and LQKENI. Trimming removed 4 bases from V and 2 bases from J; junction bases left unmatched: 7. The CDR3 loop spans 17 amino acids. CDR3 in amino acids: CASSLLAGFGNTGELFF. Written as DNA, the CDR3 is TGTGCCAGCTCACTACTAGCGGGATTTGGTAACACCGGGGAGCTGTTTTTT. The complete variable domain, with remaining parts taken from reference TRBV18 and TRBJ2-2, reads NAGVMQNPRHLVRRRGQEARLRCSPMKGHSHVYWYRQLPEEGLKFMVYLQKENIIDESGMPKERFSAEFPKEGPSILRIQQVVRGDSAAYFCASSLLAGFGNTGELFFGEGSRLTVL.

The chain is built from TRBV21-1 and TRBJ1-4. TRBV21-1 corresponds to a pseudogene. The CDR3 runs 12 residues. The CDR3 bases are TGTGCCAGCCCCGGGGGGATAGAAAAACTGTTTTTT. Translated, it gives CASPGGIEKLFF.

V is TRBV28 and J is TRBJ1-4; 7 bases line up with TRBD1. The CDR3 runs 15 residues. CDR1 is MDHEN and CDR2 is SYDVKM in the germline V gene. Trimming cost V 4 bases and J 0 bases; bases outside gene matches: 2. The CDR3 DNA reads TGTGCCAGCAGTTCCGGGACAGCAACTAATGAAAAACTGTTTTTT. Protein sequence: CASSSGTATNEKLFF.

The chain carries TRBV18 and TRBJ1-5; D not certain. CDR1 is KGHSH, CDR2 LQKENI, per germline. V was trimmed by 3 bases and J by 16 bases, leaving 16 bases between them. The CDR3 has 12 amino acids. CDR3 residues: CASSPSRESFHF. CDR3 nucleotide sequence: TGTGCCAGCTCACCCTCGCGGGAGTCCTTTCATTTT.

The chain has TRBV9 and TRBJ1-3; the match to TRBD1 covers 9 bases. CDR3 length: 15 amino acids. After removal of 3 bases from V and 7 bases from J, the junction contained 8 bases not matched to a gene. CDR1 and CDR2 (germline): SGDLS, YYNGEE. In DNA form, the CDR3 reads TGTGCCAGCAGCGATCCCTCCGGGACAGGGAACACCATATATTTT. Amino acid sequence: CASSDPSGTGNTIYF.

The CDR3 nucleotides read TGCAGCGTTGTTAACAGGGCCTCTGGAAACACCATATATTTT. This codes for CSVVNRASGNTIYF. V usage is TRBV29-1 and J usage is TRBJ1-3, with a tentative D call TRBD1 (6 bases). Trimming cost V 4 bases and J 0 bases, with 10 bases left between them. Germline V gene data show CDR1 as SQVTM and CDR2 as ANQGSEA. The CDR3 has 14 residues.

This clone occurred once. V is TRBV9 and J is TRBJ1-1; D possibly corresponds to TRBD1 (6 bases). V shed 6 bases and J shed 5 bases, with 14 bases lying between them. This CDR3 region has 13 residues. Per the germline V gene, CDR1 is SGDLS and CDR2 is YYNGEE. The CDR3, as DNA: TGTGCCAGCAACATGGGGGCCAGTACTGAAGCTTTCTTT. The encoded protein is CASNMGASTEAFF.

V gene TRBV11-3 combines with J gene TRBJ2-5, with 7 bases identical to TRBD1. This CDR3 spans 15 amino acids. Germline assignment: CDR1 SGHNT and CDR2 YENEEA. J lost 0 bases, V lost 5 bases, and 6 bases had no gene match. The CDR3 is CASSPGDRHQETQYF. The CDR3 bases are TGTGCCAGCAGCCCAGGGGACAGACACCAAGAGACCCAGTACTTC.

With regard to this clone: Mismatch with germline at one junction end may stem from a read error. J is TRBJ2-6 and V is TRBV9; 11 bases line up with TRBD1. Germline CDR1 is SGDLS and CDR2 is YYNGEE. The CDR3 is 16 amino acids. The CDR3 coding sequence is TGTGCCAGCAGCGTGGACAGGGGGCCTGGGGCCAACGTGCTGACTTTC. Amino acid sequence: CASSVDRGPGANVLTF.

J is TRBJ2-7 and V is TRBV27; the D gene is possibly TRBD1 (6 bases). CDR3 size: 15 residues. V gave up 4 bases and J gave up 2 bases, with 15 bases separating them. CDR1 and CDR2 (germline): MNHEY, SMNVEV (reference sequence). The CDR3 DNA is TGTGCCAGCAGTTCGGACAGCCTGGGAACCTACGAGCAGTACTTC. This gives the protein CASSSDSLGTYEQYF.

The chain carries TRBV4-2 and TRBJ2-3; unclear D gene. The CDR3 has 14 residues. The V gene's germline CDR1 is LGHNA and CDR2 YNFKEQ. V lost 0 bases and J 3 bases, leaving 7 bases between the germline ends. CDR3 sequence reads: CASSQDPGTDTQYF. DNA of the CDR3: TGTGCCAGCAGCCAAGATCCGGGTACAGATACGCAGTATTTT.

This clone appeared a few times. This chain uses TRBV10-1 with TRBJ1-4, with TRBD1 matching over 10 bases. Germline lookup yields CDR1 WNHNN and CDR2 SYGVQD (reference sequence). The CDR3 extends over 15 amino acids. V shed 6 bases, J shed 7 bases, and the junction held 8 bases outside the gene matches. The DNA of the CDR3 is TGCGCCAGCAGGGAACGACAGGGGGCGGGTGAAAAACTGTTTTTT. Translation gives CASRERQGAGEKLFF.

The J gene is TRBJ1-2, the V gene TRBV19, with D possibly being TRBD1 (6 bases). Germline V gene data show CDR1 as LNHDA and CDR2 as SQIVND (reference sequence). The CDR3 sequence is 16 residues long. V lost 3 bases and J 6 bases, leaving 20 bases between the germline ends. CDR3 in DNA: TGTGCCAGTAGTATTCTAACCGGGACACCGAACGATGGCTACACCTTC. This codes for CASSILTGTPNDGYTF.

The chain recombines TRBV3-1 (or the pseudogene TRBV3-2) with TRBJ1-4; D is possibly TRBD1 (5 bases). The germline gives CDR1 LGHDT, CDR2 YNNKEL (reference sequence). The CDR3 sequence is 15 residues long. The V and J ends lost 0 bases and 4 bases respectively, with 9 bases between them. This CDR3 is CASSQEGGVNEKLFF. CDR3 DNA: TGTGCCAGCAGCCAAGAGGGAGGGGTTAATGAAAAACTGTTTTTT.

The chain uses TRBV29-1 and TRBJ2-1; tentative D call: TRBD2 (5 bases). V dropped 0 bases and J dropped 0 bases, with 12 bases sitting between them. Per the germline V gene, CDR1 is SQVTM and CDR2 is ANQGSEA. The CDR3 covers 16 residues. CDR3 amino acids: CSVEEARGSSYNEQFF. In DNA form, the CDR3 reads TGCAGCGTTGAAGAAGCCCGGGGTAGCTCCTACAATGAGCAGTTCTTC.

The chain employs TRBV7-8 and TRBJ1-3, with D tentatively TRBD1 (6 bases). Germline-derived CDR1 and CDR2 are SGHVS and FQNEAQ. This CDR3 comprises 15 residues. Trimming pared 4 bases from V and 0 bases from J, leaving 10 bases between. The CDR3 nucleotides are TGTGCCAGCAGCTCAGGGGCTCTCTCTGGAAACACCATATATTTT. Its translation is CASSSGALSGNTIYF.

The chain's CDR3 is CASIDRGVEKLFF. The CDR3 DNA reads as TGTGCCAGCATCGACAGGGGGGTTGAAAAACTGTTTTTT. V usage is TRBV2 and J usage is TRBJ1-4; TRBD1 aligns across 9 bases. The junction had 4 bases not matched to a gene; V was cut back by 7 bases and J by 7 bases. Germline V gene data show CDR1 as SNHLY and CDR2 as FYNNEI. This CDR3 has 13 amino acids.

This clone was counted a single time. The chain recombines TRBV6-5 with TRBJ1-1, with no clear D. V was clipped by 4 bases and J by 0 bases, with 12 bases between them. The CDR3 contains 15 residues. The germline V gene has CDR1 MNHEY and CDR2 SVGAGI. In DNA form, the CDR3 reads TGTGCCAGCAGTTCCTACAGTTACATGAACACTGAAGCTTTCTTT. Amino acid sequence: CASSSYSYMNTEAFF.

In its sample, this clone was seen a few times. The chain uses TRBV3-1 (or the pseudogene TRBV3-2) and TRBJ2-3; no clear D. The V and J ends lost 4 bases and 4 bases respectively, with 9 bases between them. Germline values: CDR1 LGHDT, CDR2 YNNKEL (reference sequence). The CDR3 length is 13 residues. In DNA, the CDR3 is TGTGCCAGCAGCCCCCAGACTCCAGATACGCAGTATTTT. The encoded protein is CASSPQTPDTQYF.

The chain couples TRBV6-6 to TRBJ1-2; a weak D match, TRBD1 (6 bases). This CDR3 comprises 14 residues. The V end lost 2 bases, the J end lost 4 bases, and 11 bases lay between the germline ends. The germline CDR1 and CDR2 sequences are MNHNY and SVGAGI (reference sequence). CDR3 in DNA: TGTGCCAGCAGTTACGTGGGAGGGGGCTATGGCTACACCTTC. Translated: CASSYVGGGYGYTF.

The rearrangement uses TRBV11-3 and TRBJ1-1; D possibly corresponds to TRBD1 (5 bases). This CDR3 is built from 12 residues. Germline lookup yields CDR1 SGHNT and CDR2 YENEEA. V was shortened by 5 bases and J by 6 bases, with 10 bases between the two germline ends. CDR3 coding DNA: TGTGCCAGCAGCCCAGGGCAGGCTGAAGCTTTCTTT. The encoded protein is CASSPGQAEAFF.

The chain recombines TRBV4-3 with TRBJ1-2; perhaps TRBD1 as D (6 bases). V gave up 0 bases and J gave up 4 bases, with 6 bases separating them. Germline V CDR1 and CDR2: LGHNA, YSLEER. There are 13 residues in the CDR3. CDR3 DNA: TGCGCCAGCAGCCAAGACAGGGGCTATGGCTACACCTTC. This codes for CASSQDRGYGYTF.

The chain couples TRBV24-1 to TRBJ2-6, with no clear D. The V end lost 2 bases, the J end lost 0 bases, and 4 bases lay between the germline ends. Per the germline V gene, CDR1 is KGHDR and CDR2 is SFDVKD. The CDR3 length is 15 residues. The CDR3 bases are TGTGCCACCAGTGATTGGAGCTCTGGGGCCAACGTCCTGACTTTC. It specifies CATSDWSSGANVLTF.

V and J are TRBV9 and TRBJ2-1; a weak D match, TRBD2 (6 bases). Trimming removed 2 bases from V and 5 bases from J, with 20 bases in between. The CDR3 extends over 17 amino acids. Germline V lookup: CDR1 SGDLS, CDR2 YYNGEE. The CDR3 loop reads CASSVVLGRGRNNEQFF. For the CDR3, the DNA is TGTGCCAGCAGCGTTGTTCTGGGTCGGGGGAGGAACAATGAGCAGTTCTTC.

This chain uses TRBV14 with TRBJ1-1; 9 bases line up with TRBD1. The CDR3 consists of 17 residues. CDR1 is SGHDN, CDR2 FVKESK, per germline. V was clipped by 0 bases and J by 4 bases; unmatched bases: 9. This CDR3 reads CASSQDGYRGQGTEAFF. The CDR3 DNA reads TGTGCCAGCAGCCAAGATGGTTACAGGGGGCAGGGCACTGAAGCTTTCTTT. Supplemented by reference TRBV14 and TRBJ1-1, the full variable domain reads EAGVTQFPSHSVIEKGQTVTLRCDPISGHDNLYWYRRVMGKEIKFLLHFVKESKQDESGMPNNRFLAERTGGTYSTLKVQPAELEDSGVYFCASSQDGYRGQGTEAFFGQGTRLTVV.

The rearrangement uses TRBV12-3 or TRBV12-4 and TRBJ1-1, with D possibly being TRBD1 (6 bases). V gave up 6 bases and J gave up 0 bases, with 8 bases separating them. The CDR3 length is 13 residues. The CDR3 here is CASSGQMNTEAFF. CDR3 nucleotide sequence: TGTGCCAGCAGCGGACAGATGAACACTGAAGCTTTCTTT.

The chain recombines TRBV12-5 with TRBJ2-1; possible D gene TRBD2, 6 bases. V was cut by 6 bases and J by 1 base, with 10 bases left in between. The CDR3 extends over 14 amino acids. Germline V gene lookup returns CDR1 LGHNT and CDR2 FRNRAP. CDR3 protein: CASGQGGSYNEQFF. For the CDR3, the DNA is TGTGCTAGTGGCCAGGGAGGTTCCTACAATGAGCAGTTCTTC.

The chain joins TRBV19 to TRBJ2-1; TRBD2 matches 12 bases. Germline V gives CDR1 LNHDA, CDR2 SQIVND (reference sequence). The CDR3 is 15 amino acids. V was clipped by 6 bases and J by 9 bases; unmatched bases: 9. The CDR3 protein is CASSRTSGNRGEQFF. CDR3 bases: TGTGCCAGTAGCCGGACTAGCGGGAATCGAGGTGAGCAGTTCTTC.